This T cell receptor (beta chain) is drawn from a study of T cells in Graves' hyperthyroidism and ophthalmopathy. Turning to the study itself: Peripheral blood collection took place at initial diagnosis, before any treatment.

Study observations and caveats: Ophthalmopathy onset followed model prediction by a median about seven months.

The authors obtained PBMCs from over 8.5 ml of fresh peripheral blood. This clonotype has a count of ten or more. Its antigen is unidentified. Losses at the gene ends were 7 bases for V and 8 bases for J; bases not matched to a gene: 9. The CDR3 length is 14 residues. CDR1 is SNHLY, CDR2 FYNNEI, per germline. RNA transcripts were the template for amplifying TCR beta CDR3 regions. The TCR CDR3 was amplified in a first-round RT-PCR using the HTBI primer set. TCRdb re-called the multiplex PCR reads with MiXCR, one entry per CDR3 protein. The sample comprises 250,000 to 300,000 distinct CDR3 sequences, approximately 19% of which are singletons, and 35% to 45% rests with the top ten.

The sample comprised blood. The clonotype was recovered from a man in his fifties or sixties with Graves' ophthalmopathy. The chain combines TRBV2 with TRBJ1-5; 9 nucleotides agree with TRBD1. The CDR3 loop reads CASKGQGTVEPQHF. CDR3 nucleotides: TGTGCCAGCAAGGGACAGGGCACCGTGGAGCCCCAGCATTTT. Drawing the rest from reference TRBV2 and TRBJ1-5, the complete variable domain is EPEVTQTPSHQVTQMGQEVILRCVPISNHLYFYWYRQILGQKVEFLVSFYNNEISEKSEIFDDQFSVERPDGSNFTLKIRSTKLEDSAMYFCASKGQGTVEPQHFGDGTRLSIL.